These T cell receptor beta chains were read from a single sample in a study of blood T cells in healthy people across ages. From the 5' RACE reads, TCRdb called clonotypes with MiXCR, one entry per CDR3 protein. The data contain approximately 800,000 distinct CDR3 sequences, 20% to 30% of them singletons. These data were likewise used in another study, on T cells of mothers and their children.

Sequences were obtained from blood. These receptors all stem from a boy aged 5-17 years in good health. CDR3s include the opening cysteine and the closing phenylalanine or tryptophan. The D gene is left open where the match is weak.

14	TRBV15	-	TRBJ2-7	CATSREGYSYEQYF
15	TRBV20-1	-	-	CSARAYTDASYEQYF
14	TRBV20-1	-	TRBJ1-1	CSARVQGSNTEAFF
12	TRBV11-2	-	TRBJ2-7	CASSLSLNEQYF
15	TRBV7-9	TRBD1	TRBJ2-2	CASSRGGGGTGELFF
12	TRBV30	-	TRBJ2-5	CACYGLPGTQYF
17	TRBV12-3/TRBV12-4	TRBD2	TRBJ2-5	CASSFREAGEPQETQYF
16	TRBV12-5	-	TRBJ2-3	CASGLIIGLRRDTQYF
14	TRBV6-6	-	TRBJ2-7	CASRPDPWAYEQYF
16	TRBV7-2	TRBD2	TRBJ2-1	CASSAPSGGPVNEQFF
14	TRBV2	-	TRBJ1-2	CASSDIQGPPGYTF
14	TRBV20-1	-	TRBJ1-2	CSASSGRSDYGYTF
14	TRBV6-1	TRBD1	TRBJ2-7	CASSGLGTGGEQYF
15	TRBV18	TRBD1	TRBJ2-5	CASSPKQGTRETQYF
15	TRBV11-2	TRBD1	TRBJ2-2	CASNGPRGLGGELFF
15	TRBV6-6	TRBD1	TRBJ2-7	CASTPSQGASGEQYF
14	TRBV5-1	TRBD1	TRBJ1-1	CASSLQGGNTEAFF
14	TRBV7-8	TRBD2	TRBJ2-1	CASSPVGGAPGEYF
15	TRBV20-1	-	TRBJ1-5	CSAGDIRRTNQPQHF
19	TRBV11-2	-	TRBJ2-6	CASGPIGGTPLSGANVLTF
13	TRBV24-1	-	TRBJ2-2	CATSWGDTGELFF
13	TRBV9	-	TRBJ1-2	CASSADRYYGYTF
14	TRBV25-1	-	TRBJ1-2	CASSEPTYRDGYTF
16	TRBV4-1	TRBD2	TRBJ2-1	CASSLRSGTSSNEQFF
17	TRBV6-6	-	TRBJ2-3	CASSPLAGGGPTDTQYF
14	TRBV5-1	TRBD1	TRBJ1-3	CASSHGTVGNTIYF
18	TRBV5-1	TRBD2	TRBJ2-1	CASSLSLAGSSSYNEQFF